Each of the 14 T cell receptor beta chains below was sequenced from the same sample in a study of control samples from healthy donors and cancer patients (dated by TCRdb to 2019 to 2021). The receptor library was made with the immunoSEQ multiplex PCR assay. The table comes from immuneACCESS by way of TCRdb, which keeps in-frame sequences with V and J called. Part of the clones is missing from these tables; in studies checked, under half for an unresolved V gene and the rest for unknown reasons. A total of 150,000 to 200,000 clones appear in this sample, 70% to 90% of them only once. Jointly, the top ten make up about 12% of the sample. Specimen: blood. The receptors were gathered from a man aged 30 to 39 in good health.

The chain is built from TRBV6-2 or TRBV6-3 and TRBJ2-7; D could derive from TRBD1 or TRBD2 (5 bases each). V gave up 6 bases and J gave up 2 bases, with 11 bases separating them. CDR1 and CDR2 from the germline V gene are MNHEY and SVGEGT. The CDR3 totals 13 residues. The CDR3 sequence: CASSHGTTYEQYF. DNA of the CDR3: TGTGCCAGCAGCCACGGGACCACCTACGAGCAGTACTTC.

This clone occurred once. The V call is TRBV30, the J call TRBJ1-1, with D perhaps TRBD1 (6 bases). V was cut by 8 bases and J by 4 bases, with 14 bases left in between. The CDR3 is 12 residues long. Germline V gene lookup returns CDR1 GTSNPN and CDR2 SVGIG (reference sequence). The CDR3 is CAGDGGTTEAFF. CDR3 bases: TGTGCCGGGGATGGGGGCACCACTGAAGCTTTCTTT.

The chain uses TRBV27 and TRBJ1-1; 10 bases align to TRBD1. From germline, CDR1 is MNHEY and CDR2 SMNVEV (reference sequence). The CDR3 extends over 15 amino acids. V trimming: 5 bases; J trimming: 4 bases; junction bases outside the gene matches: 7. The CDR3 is CASSPPGTGATEAFF. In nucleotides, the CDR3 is TGTGCCAGCAGTCCCCCCGGGACAGGGGCCACTGAAGCTTTCTTT.

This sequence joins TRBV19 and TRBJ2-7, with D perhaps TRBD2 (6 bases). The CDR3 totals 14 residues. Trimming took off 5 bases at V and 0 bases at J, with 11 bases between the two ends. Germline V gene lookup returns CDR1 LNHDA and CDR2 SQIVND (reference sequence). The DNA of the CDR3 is TGTGCCAGTAGTTCCTCCGGGAGCTCCTACGAGCAGTACTTC. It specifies CASSSSGSSYEQYF.

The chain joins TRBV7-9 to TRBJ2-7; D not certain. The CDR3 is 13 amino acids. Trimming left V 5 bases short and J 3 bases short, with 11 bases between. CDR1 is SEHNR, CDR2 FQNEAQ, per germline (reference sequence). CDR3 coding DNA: TGTGCCAGCAGCCCGGCGAGTCTCTACGAGCAGTACTTC. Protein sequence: CASSPASLYEQYF.

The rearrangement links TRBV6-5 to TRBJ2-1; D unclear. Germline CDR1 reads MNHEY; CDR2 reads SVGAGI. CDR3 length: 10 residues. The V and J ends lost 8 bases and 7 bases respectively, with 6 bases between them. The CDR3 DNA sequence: TGTGCCAGCGGCTCGAATGAGCAGTTCTTC. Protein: CASGSNEQFF.

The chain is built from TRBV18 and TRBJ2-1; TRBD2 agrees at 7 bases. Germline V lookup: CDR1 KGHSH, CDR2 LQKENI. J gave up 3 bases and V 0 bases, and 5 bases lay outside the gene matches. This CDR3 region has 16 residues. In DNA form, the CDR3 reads TGTGCCAGCTCACCACCAGAATCTAGCGGCTACAATGAGCAGTTCTTC. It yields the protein CASSPPESSGYNEQFF.

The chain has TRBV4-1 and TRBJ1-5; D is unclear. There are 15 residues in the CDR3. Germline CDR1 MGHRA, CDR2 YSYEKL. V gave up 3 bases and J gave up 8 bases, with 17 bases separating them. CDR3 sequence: CASSQEETAQEPQHF. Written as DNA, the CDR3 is TGCGCCAGCAGCCAGGAAGAGACTGCTCAGGAGCCCCAGCATTTT.

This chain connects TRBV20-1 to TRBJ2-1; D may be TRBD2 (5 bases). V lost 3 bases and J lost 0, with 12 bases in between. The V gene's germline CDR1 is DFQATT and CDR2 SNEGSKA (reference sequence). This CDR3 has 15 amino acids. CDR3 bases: TGCAGTGCTAGTCGGGGAAGTAACTCCTACAATGAGCAGTTCTTC. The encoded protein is CSASRGSNSYNEQFF.

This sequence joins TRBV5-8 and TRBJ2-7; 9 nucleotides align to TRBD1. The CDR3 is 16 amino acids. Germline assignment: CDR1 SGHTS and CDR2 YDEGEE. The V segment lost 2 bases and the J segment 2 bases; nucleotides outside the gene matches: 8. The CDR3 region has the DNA TGTGCCAGCAGCTTTTTCCGGGACAGGGTCGCCTACGAGCAGTACTTC. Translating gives CASSFFRDRVAYEQYF.

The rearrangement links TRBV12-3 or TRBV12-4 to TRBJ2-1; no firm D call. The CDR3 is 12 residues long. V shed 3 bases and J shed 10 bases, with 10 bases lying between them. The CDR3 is CASSLSQPEQFF. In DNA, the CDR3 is TGTGCCAGCAGTTTGAGCCAGCCAGAGCAGTTCTTC.

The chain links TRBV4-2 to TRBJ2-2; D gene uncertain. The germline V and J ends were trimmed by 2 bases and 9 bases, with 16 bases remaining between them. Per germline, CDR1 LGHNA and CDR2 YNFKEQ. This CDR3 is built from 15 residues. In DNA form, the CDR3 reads TGTGCCAGCAGCCAACTGTTAGGGAAAAGCCGGGAGCTGTTTTTT. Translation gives CASSQLLGKSRELFF.

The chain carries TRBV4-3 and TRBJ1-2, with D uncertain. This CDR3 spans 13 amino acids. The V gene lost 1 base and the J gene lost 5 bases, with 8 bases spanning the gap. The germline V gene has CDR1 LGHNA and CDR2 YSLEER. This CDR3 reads CASSQANEYGYTF. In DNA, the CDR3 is TGCGCCAGCAGCCAAGCCAACGAATATGGCTACACCTTC.

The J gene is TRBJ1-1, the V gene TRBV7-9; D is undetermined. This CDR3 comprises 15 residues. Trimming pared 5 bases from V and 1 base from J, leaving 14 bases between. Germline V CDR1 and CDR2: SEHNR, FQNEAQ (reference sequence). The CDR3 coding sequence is TGTGCCAGCAGCCTACCACTTCGGGGGAACACTGAAGCTTTCTTT. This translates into CASSLPLRGNTEAFF.